This T cell receptor (beta chain) stems from a study of CD8+CD57+ T cells in acquired aplastic anemia. Study in general: Mean DNA quantity obtained from sorted CD4+ and CD8+ cells was about 3.2 ug. Study-wide results and limits: Common to patients and controls were 25 to 30 CD8+ CDR3 sequences.

Concerning this clonotype: Its antigen is undetermined.

Genomic DNA, serving as template, underwent TCR beta VDJ and CDR3 profiling. TCRdb processed the reads anew with MiXCR; each CDR3 protein has one entry. Here the sample spans about 160,000 distinct CDR3 sequences, around 75% being singletons. CDR1 SGHTA and CDR2 FQGTGA come from the germline V gene. The CDR3 sequence is 13 residues long. The V and J ends lost 6 bases and 1 base respectively, with 10 bases between them. CD8+CD57+ cell expansion, shown by flow cytometry, had occurred in the patients selected for sequencing. Blood came from patients not yet given any therapy. The sequencing input was sorted CD4+, CD8+, or CD8+CD57+ T cells (not recorded which) from PBMCs. V usage is TRBV7-3 and J usage is TRBJ2-7, with D tentatively TRBD1 (6 bases). This receptor was identified in a human donor with aplastic anemia. The CDR3: CASSRTASYEQYF. CDR3 bases: TGTGCCAGCAGTCGGACAGCATCCTACGAGCAGTACTTC.